One and the same sample provided the 27 T cell receptor beta chains below, sequenced in a study of PD-L1 blockade in urothelial cancer. Noted time point: pretreatment peripheral blood. Generated by immunoSEQ multiplex PCR, the TCRdb table keeps only in-frame clones and is missing some. Of over 45,000 clones listed, 86% were seen once; the top ten hold approximately 20%. Source: PBMCs, taken around atezolizumab (anti-PD-L1) treatment. Receptors were obtained from a man aged 60 to 75 with urothelial cancer.

The chain joins TRBV4-2 to TRBJ1-2; tentative D call: TRBD1 (6 bases). This CDR3 has 13 residues. V gave up 4 bases and J gave up 6 bases, with 12 bases separating them. Germline V lookup: CDR1 LGHNA, CDR2 YNFKEQ. CDR3 in DNA: TGTGCCAGCAGCCGCGGAGCAGGGGATGGCTACACCTTC. Translation: CASSRGAGDGYTF.

This chain connects TRBV2 to TRBJ2-2; no clear D gene. Looked up from germline, CDR1 is SNHLY and CDR2 is FYNNEI. The CDR3 spans 14 residues. V was pared by 8 bases and J by 4 bases, with 14 bases between. CDR3 in DNA: TGTGCCAGCCTACCGCCATCTCTCACCGGGGAGCTGTTTTTT. Translating it yields CASLPPSLTGELFF.

This sequence joins TRBV7-2 and TRBJ1-6; D is uncertain. Germline-derived CDR1 and CDR2 are SGHTA and FQGNSA. The CDR3 extends over 16 amino acids. Trimming stripped 5 bases from V and 3 bases from J, with 14 bases between. The chain's CDR3 is CASSHFTKSYNSPLHF. Here the CDR3 DNA reads TGTGCCAGCAGCCATTTCACTAAAAGCTATAATTCACCCCTCCACTTT.

V is TRBV19 and J is TRBJ2-1; TRBD2 matches at 8 bases. Germline CDR1 LNHDA, CDR2 SQIVND (reference sequence). The CDR3 sequence is 15 residues long. The ends lost 9 bases at V and 2 bases at J; junction bases unmatched: 9. The CDR3 is CASHNPGLAYNEQFF. In DNA form, the CDR3 reads TGTGCCAGCCACAATCCGGGACTAGCCTACAATGAGCAGTTCTTC.

The chain is built from TRBV2 and TRBJ2-1; TRBD1 matches at 11 bases. Germline lookup yields CDR1 SNHLY and CDR2 FYNNEI. This CDR3 is built from 16 residues. Trimming removed 8 bases from V and 12 bases from J; junction bases left unmatched: 18. The CDR3 sequence: CASGTGGLHTMIVQFF. For the CDR3, the DNA is TGTGCCAGCGGGACAGGGGGTTTACATACAATGATTGTGCAGTTCTTC.

The CDR3 region has the DNA TGTGCCTGGAGTGCAGGGGCCGCCGGGACTGAAGCTTTCTTT. Its translation: CAWSAGAAGTEAFF. The chain joins TRBV30 to TRBJ1-1; perhaps TRBD1 as D (6 bases). V lost 1 base, J lost 5 bases, and 14 bases lay in between. CDR1 GTSNPN and CDR2 SVGIG come from the germline V gene (reference sequence). CDR3 length: 14 residues.

The CDR3 DNA sequence: TGTGCCAGCTCACCAGCAGGGGCTGGGGCCAACGTCCTGACTTTC. Translation gives CASSPAGAGANVLTF. The rearrangement links TRBV18 to TRBJ2-6; a weak D match, TRBD1 (6 bases). Germline CDR1 KGHSH, CDR2 LQKENI. The V end lost 2 bases, the J end lost 2 bases, and 7 bases lay between the germline ends. CDR3 length: 15 amino acids.

The V call is TRBV19, the J call TRBJ2-7; 10 bases map to TRBD2. The germline CDR1 and CDR2 sequences are LNHDA and SQIVND (reference sequence). J gave up 0 bases and V 3 bases, and 2 bases lay outside the gene matches. The length of the CDR3 is 15 residues. This CDR3 is CASSMGLAYSYEQYF. CDR3 DNA: TGTGCCAGTAGTATGGGACTAGCGTACTCCTACGAGCAGTACTTC.

J is TRBJ1-6 and V is TRBV9; weak D call: TRBD1 (6 bases). The CDR3 totals 14 residues. In germline, CDR1 is SGDLS, CDR2 YYNGEE. V was shortened by 0 bases and J by 10 bases, with 11 bases between the two germline ends. The CDR3, as DNA: TGTGCCAGCAGCGTAGGATCAGGGGAATCACCCCTCCACTTT. This sequence encodes CASSVGSGESPLHF.

The chain recombines TRBV7-8 with TRBJ1-4; no clear D gene. Between the trimmed V and J ends, which lost 4 bases and 1 base, there was a span of 13 bases. Germline values: CDR1 SGHVS, CDR2 FQNEAQ. This CDR3 region has 16 residues. The CDR3 protein is CASSSSVGVTNEKLFF. CDR3 DNA: TGTGCCAGCAGCTCCTCAGTGGGAGTAACTAATGAAAAACTGTTTTTT.

This chain connects TRBV5-1 to TRBJ2-7; D not certain. The V end was cut by 5 bases, the J end by 6 bases, with 12 bases between. This CDR3 is 12 amino acids long. CDR1 is SGHRS and CDR2 is YFSETQ in the germline V gene. The CDR3 loop is CASRPTGGEQYF. CDR3 nucleotides: TGCGCCAGCAGGCCAACCGGTGGCGAGCAGTACTTC.

This clone was recorded a few times. The genes are TRBV27 and TRBJ1-4; D might be TRBD1 (5 bases). The CDR3 contains 13 residues. Per the germline V gene, CDR1 is MNHEY and CDR2 is SMNVEV (reference sequence). Trimming shortened V by 1 base and J by 12 bases, and 12 bases separated the two germline ends. The CDR3 DNA is TGTGCCAGCAGTTTATGGGGCGGTGAGGAACTGTTTTTT. Protein sequence: CASSLWGGEELFF. The full variable domain, with the rest looked up from reference TRBV27 and TRBJ1-4, is EAQVTQNPRYLITVTGKKLTVTCSQNMNHEYMSWYRQDPGLGLRQIYYSMNVEVTDKGDVPEGYKVSRKEKRNFPLILESPSPNQTSLYFCASSLWGGEELFFGSGTQLSVL.

The rearrangement joins TRBV10-3 to TRBJ2-1; 13 nucleotides agree with TRBD2. The CDR3 runs 15 residues. Trimming cost V 6 bases and J 9 bases; bases outside gene matches: 8. Looked up from germline, CDR1 is ENHRY and CDR2 is SYGVKD. The CDR3 DNA sequence: TGTGCCATCAGGACCGGACTAGCGGGAGTCGGTGAGCAGTTCTTC. Its protein is CAIRTGLAGVGEQFF.

This clone was counted between two and nine times. The genes are TRBV6-6 and TRBJ2-7; 9 bases are a match to TRBD2. Per the germline V gene, CDR1 is MNHNY and CDR2 is SVGAGI (reference sequence). The CDR3 has 13 residues. Losses at the gene ends were 6 bases for V and 6 bases for J; bases not matched to a gene: 6. The CDR3 sequence: CASRGTAGGEQYF. The CDR3 DNA reads as TGTGCCAGCAGGGGAACAGCGGGGGGCGAGCAGTACTTC.

The V and J genes are TRBV9 and TRBJ1-2, with D unclear. This CDR3 contains 16 residues. Trimming left V 4 bases short and J 5 bases short, with 21 bases between. Germline CDR1 reads SGDLS; CDR2 reads YYNGEE. The CDR3 loop is CASSQGPSLSGYGYTF. DNA for the CDR3: TGTGCCAGCAGCCAAGGGCCTTCACTAAGCGGGTATGGCTACACCTTC.

This rearrangement joins TRBV6-1 to TRBJ2-3; the match to TRBD2 covers 10 bases. This CDR3 is built from 15 residues. Germline trimming cut 4 bases from V and 0 bases from J; bases unmatched to any gene: 1. Germline CDR1 MNHNS, CDR2 SASEGT. CDR3 sequence: CASSASGGSTDTQYF. The CDR3, as DNA: TGTGCCAGCAGTGCTAGCGGGGGAAGCACAGATACGCAGTATTTT.

The chain joins TRBV5-1 to TRBJ1-1; D possibly corresponds to TRBD1 (5 bases). Germline CDR1 SGHRS, CDR2 YFSETQ. V was shortened by 0 bases and J by 1 base, with 7 bases between the two germline ends. The CDR3 has 14 residues. The CDR3 reads CASSLERGNTEAFF. In DNA form, the CDR3 reads TGCGCCAGCAGCTTGGAAAGGGGGAACACTGAAGCTTTCTTT.

V is TRBV11-3 and J is TRBJ2-2; 7 bases are a match to TRBD1. The germline CDR1 and CDR2 sequences are SGHNT and YENEEA. V was clipped by 5 bases and J by 5 bases; unmatched bases: 8. CDR3 size: 15 residues. The CDR3 loop is CASSTKGAGTGELFF. The CDR3 nucleotides are TGTGCCAGCAGCACTAAGGGGGCCGGGACCGGGGAGCTGTTTTTT.

The chain is built from TRBV5-1 and TRBJ2-3; D call uncertain. V lost 4 bases to trimming and J lost 2 bases, with 11 bases between them. This CDR3 is 14 amino acids long. Germline CDR1 and CDR2: SGHRS and YFSETQ. The CDR3: CASSVGSVTDTQYF. Here the CDR3 DNA reads TGCGCCAGCAGCGTGGGGTCAGTCACAGATACGCAGTATTTT.

This sequence joins TRBV2 and TRBJ2-5; 9 bases match TRBD1. Germline assignment: CDR1 SNHLY and CDR2 FYNNEI. J lost 6 bases, V lost 5 bases, and 7 bases had no gene match. CDR3 length: 14 residues. CDR3 region: CASSPPGQGKTQYF. As DNA, the CDR3 is TGTGCCAGCAGTCCTCCGGGACAGGGAAAGACCCAGTACTTC. Together with reference TRBV2 and TRBJ2-5, the CDR3 gives the full variable domain: EPEVTQTPSHQVTQMGQEVILRCVPISNHLYFYWYRQILGQKVEFLVSFYNNEISEKSEIFDDQFSVERPDGSNFTLKIRSTKLEDSAMYFCASSPPGQGKTQYFGPGTRLLVL.

This chain joins TRBV6-1 and TRBJ2-3; 11 bases line up with TRBD1. With V trimmed by 2 bases and J by 4 bases, 5 bases remained unmatched. The germline V gene has CDR1 MNHNS and CDR2 SASEGT. The CDR3 contains 16 residues. The DNA for the CDR3 is TGTGCCAGCAGTGAAAGGACAGGGGGCTTCGCAGATACGCAGTATTTT. Translated: CASSERTGGFADTQYF.

The V gene is TRBV19, the J gene TRBJ1-2, with D possibly being TRBD1 (6 bases). CDR1 and CDR2 from the germline V gene are LNHDA and SQIVND (reference sequence). The CDR3 loop spans 15 amino acids. V was cut by 4 bases and J by 6 bases, with 18 bases left in between. This chain's CDR3 is CASSTTTGWRNGYTF. The CDR3 DNA reads as TGTGCCAGTAGTACCACTACAGGGTGGCGAAATGGCTACACCTTC.

The chain joins TRBV2 to TRBJ1-1, with TRBD1 identical over 8 bases. V gave up 7 bases and J gave up 2 bases; unmatched junction bases: 12. The CDR3 totals 16 residues. Germline loops: CDR1 SNHLY, CDR2 FYNNEI. CDR3: CASTLDRERGNTEAFF. The CDR3 bases are TGTGCCAGCACTTTGGACAGGGAAAGGGGAAACACTGAAGCTTTCTTT.

The CDR3 loop reads CASSNARVYNSPLHF. The CDR3 DNA is TGTGCCAGCAGCAATGCGAGGGTTTATAATTCACCCCTCCACTTT. The genes are TRBV5-6 and TRBJ1-6; D not resolved. This CDR3 is built from 15 residues. Trimming stripped 4 bases from V and 4 bases from J, with 12 bases between. Germline-derived CDR1 and CDR2 are SGHDT and YYEEEE.

The chain links TRBV7-8 to TRBJ2-6; 7 bases line up with TRBD1. V shed 7 bases and J 5 bases; nucleotides not matched to a gene: 11. The CDR3 contains 16 residues. CDR1 is SGHVS, CDR2 FQNEAQ, per germline. For the CDR3, the DNA is TGTGCCAGCAACCGGGACAGCCCCAACTGGGCCAACGTCCTGACTTTC. It encodes CASNRDSPNWANVLTF.

This chain uses TRBV6-5 with TRBJ2-1; D is unclear. V was cut by 7 bases and J by 0 bases, with 7 bases left in between. This CDR3 has 13 amino acids. Germline CDR1 reads MNHEY; CDR2 reads SVGAGI. The CDR3 spells CASIGDSYNEQFF. The CDR3 bases are TGTGCCAGCATCGGAGACTCCTACAATGAGCAGTTCTTC.

The chain combines TRBV29-1 with TRBJ2-3, with D perhaps TRBD2 (5 bases). Germline V gene lookup returns CDR1 SQVTM and CDR2 ANQGSEA. V was cut by 4 bases and J by 8 bases, with 13 bases left in between. This CDR3 has 12 amino acids. The CDR3 region has the DNA TGCAGCGTTGTTGAGGGTTTGAGTACGCAGTATTTT. Its translation is CSVVEGLSTQYF.